This T cell receptor beta chain was found in a study of response to subunit inactivated influenza vaccine. MiXCR was run by TCRdb on the RT-PCR reads, yielding one entry per CDR3 protein. Counted here are 500,000 to 600,000 distinct CDR3 sequences, about an eighth occurring once; the ten biggest clones make up about a tenth. Germline CDR1 reads LGHDT; CDR2 reads YNNKEL (reference sequence). V was pared by 4 bases and J by 2 bases, with 8 bases of the junction left unmatched. The CDR3 runs 16 residues. This sequence was found in a man aged 45-65 years who received an inactivated influenza vaccine. The V and J genes are TRBV3-1 and TRBJ2-7, with 10 bases matching TRBD2. The sequencing used PBMCs from blood, collected on the day of vaccination. CDR3 amino acids: CASSPRLAGPPYEQYF. CDR3 coding DNA: TGTGCCAGCAGCCCCCGACTAGCGGGCCCTCCCTACGAGCAGTACTTC.